This TCR beta chain was retrieved from a study of OX40 agonist ivuxolimab in advanced cancers. Concerning the study at large: Ivuxolimab was a fully human IgG2 agonistic monoclonal antibody targeting the costimulatory receptor OX40 (CD134). Intravenous ivuxolimab was administered to patients every 2 weeks at six dose levels: 0.01, 0.1, 0.3, 1.5, 3 and 10 mg/kg. Among the 52 dose-escalation patients, approximately 20 had hepatocellular carcinoma, some 15 melanoma, 9 renal cell carcinoma and 9 head and neck cancer. In the dose-escalation cohort, approximately 82% of patients were male, and the mean age was roughly 60 years, with a range of roughly 20 to 80. Prior anti-PD-1, anti-PD-L1 or anti-CTLA-4 therapy was permitted, and less than 45% of dose-escalation patients had received checkpoint inhibitors. Partial responses were achieved by three dose-escalation patients, of whom one had hepatocellular carcinoma and two had cutaneous melanoma. The purpose of peripheral TCRbeta sequencing was to test whether ivuxolimab changed TCR sequence diversity and led to clonal T-cell expansion. The paper covers the monotherapy dose-escalation part of the phase I ivuxolimab trial, which included N of about 56 patients.

For sequencing of the TCRbeta CDR3 region, genomic DNA was extracted from the sorted cells. TCRbeta CDR3 regions were sequenced using the immunoSEQ Assay. In TCRdb, the immuneACCESS table is reduced to in-frame sequences with V and J assigned. These tables do not hold every clone; where another copy was compared, an unresolved V gene accounts for under half, and the others remain unexplained. The sample contains 40,000 to 60,000 clones, roughly three quarters of them found a single time. The ten top clones hold more than 5.5% of the sample. What the research found in general, with its limitations: Low levels of normalized T-cell clonal expansion were also seen in some patients who did not respond. After ivuxolimab, expanded clones were on average more numerous among CD8+ T cells than among CD4+ T cells. At doses of 0.1 to 3.0 mg/kg, clonal expansion of both CD4+ and CD8+ blood T cells was observed from baseline to week 6. Partial responders in the 0.1-3.0 mg/kg groups had among the lowest normalized peripheral clonal expansion, especially among CD8+ T cells. Which antigens the clonally expanded peripheral T cells were specific for was not determined.

Measured from the cysteine to the phenylalanine, the CDR3 is 13 residues long. Here the CDR3 DNA is all that survives: 39 bases in frame from base 1. Trimming at the junction amounts to 6 bases on V and 4 bases on J, and the germline ends lie 13 bases apart. CDR1 and CDR2 were assigned from the germline V gene as MNHEY and SVGAGI. Remarks on this clone: It has no known antigen specificity. Base qualities are not recorded, but no much larger clone differs from it by a single base.

Patients with autoimmune disease history or receiving systemic immunosuppression were excluded from the trial. Peripheral blood for TCR sequencing was drawn from every dose cohort at baseline, at cycle 4 day 1 and at cycle 7 day 1. Samples came from an open-label, multicenter, first-in-human phase I dose-escalation trial of ivuxolimab. Adults with locally advanced or metastatic melanoma, renal cell carcinoma, hepatocellular carcinoma or head and neck squamous cell carcinoma were enrolled in the trial. Before TCR sequencing, CD4+ and CD8+ T cells were separately sorted from peripheral blood. The clonotype was recovered from an adult with an advanced solid tumor such as melanoma, head and neck, liver or kidney cancer. The sequence links TRBV6-5 to TRBJ2-7; a tentative D match to TRBD1 spans 5 bases. The sequenced sample was CD4+ or CD8+ T cells sorted from blood, obtained in a trial of the OX40 agonist ivuxolimab. The CDR3 region has the sequence CASSVRVGYEQYF. The DNA sequence is as follows: TGTGCCAGCAGCGTCAGGGTCGGGTACGAGCAGTACTTC.